These 30 T cell receptor beta chains were sequenced from one sample in a study of blood T cell repertoires in COVID-19. Generated by immunoSEQ multiplex PCR, the TCRdb table keeps only in-frame clones and is missing some. The sample contains some 260,000 clones, just over 85% of which appear only once. Sequenced sample: peripheral blood. The receptor source for this set is a man older than 75 with acute or convalescent COVID-19.

V is TRBV5-4 and J is TRBJ2-7; 12 nucleotides align to TRBD1. The V and J ends lost 3 bases and 5 bases, in that order; junction bases with no gene match: 3. CDR1 and CDR2 (germline): SGHNT, YYREEE (reference sequence). This CDR3 contains 14 residues. The CDR3 DNA sequence: TGTGCCAGCAGCTGGGGGACAGGGGGCCACGAGCAGTACTTC. Its protein product is CASSWGTGGHEQYF. Drawing the rest from reference TRBV5-4 and TRBJ2-7, the complete variable domain is ETGVTQSPTHLIKTRGQQVTLRCSSQSGHNTVSWYQQALGQGPQFIFQYYREEENGRGNFPPRFSGLQFPNYSSELNVNALELDDSALYLCASSWGTGGHEQYFGPGTRLTVT.

The V and J genes are TRBV6-1 and TRBJ1-5, with D possibly TRBD1 on 6 matching bases. Trimming pared 1 base from V and 1 base from J, leaving 8 bases between. The length of the CDR3 is 15 residues. Germline CDR1 and CDR2: MNHNS and SASEGT. The CDR3: CASSEDRASNQPQHF. The CDR3 DNA sequence: TGTGCCAGCAGTGAAGACAGGGCGAGCAATCAGCCCCAGCATTTT.

The chain links TRBV2 to TRBJ1-1, with a possible D match to TRBD1 (5 bases). The CDR3 spans 17 residues. V was shortened by 1 base and J by 3 bases, with 18 bases between the two germline ends. Germline lookup yields CDR1 SNHLY and CDR2 FYNNEI. The CDR3 DNA is TGTGCCAGCAGTGAAGGTAGACAGTCCAACGACTACACTGAAGCTTTCTTT. Translated: CASSEGRQSNDYTEAFF.

The chain employs TRBV10-2 and TRBJ1-1; the match to TRBD1 covers 12 bases. Per the germline V gene, CDR1 is WSHSY and CDR2 is SAAADI. Unmatched junction bases numbered 18, after V lost 10 bases and J lost 6 bases. This CDR3 region has 17 residues. The CDR3 sequence is CATQNSGTGGPKAEAFF. The CDR3 region has the DNA TGCGCCACCCAAAACTCTGGGACAGGGGGCCCGAAGGCTGAAGCTTTCTTT.

The rearrangement uses TRBV28 and TRBJ2-1; 12 bases map to TRBD2. CDR3 length: 16 residues. Trimming at V came to 5 bases and at J to 4 bases, leaving 6 bases not matched to a gene. From germline, CDR1 is MDHEN and CDR2 SYDVKM. Here the CDR3 DNA reads TGTGCCAGCAGTGGGAGACTAGCGGGAGCGTACAATGAGCAGTTCTTC. This encodes CASSGRLAGAYNEQFF.

This rearrangement joins TRBV12-3 or TRBV12-4 to TRBJ1-1; D not certain. This CDR3 contains 13 residues. The germline V and J ends were trimmed by 6 bases and 1 base, with 9 bases remaining between them. CDR3 region: CASSLTRNTEAFF. CDR3 DNA sequence: TGTGCCAGCAGCCTCACACGGAACACTGAAGCTTTCTTT.

This rearrangement joins TRBV10-3 to TRBJ1-1; 10 nucleotides match TRBD1. J was trimmed by 3 bases and V by 0 bases; bases with no gene match: 4. CDR1 is ENHRY and CDR2 is SYGVKD in the germline V gene. The CDR3 totals 16 residues. The CDR3 is CAISESEGQGDTEAFF. CDR3 sequence (DNA): TGTGCCATCAGTGAGTCGGAAGGACAGGGGGACACTGAAGCTTTCTTT.

The V gene is TRBV6-2 or TRBV6-3, the J gene TRBJ2-7; 10 bases are a match to TRBD1. The V gene's germline CDR1 is MNHEY and CDR2 SVGEGT. CDR3 length: 15 amino acids. V shed 6 bases, J shed 3 bases, and the junction held 8 bases outside the gene matches. The CDR3 DNA is TGTGCCAGCAGCGATCCGGGACAGGGGCACTACGAGCAGTACTTC. As protein: CASSDPGQGHYEQYF.

The rearrangement links TRBV28 to TRBJ2-6, with TRBD1 matching over 10 bases. Germline V gene sequence: CDR1 MDHEN, CDR2 SYDVKM. V shed 5 bases and J 2 bases; nucleotides not matched to a gene: 6. The CDR3 loop spans 17 amino acids. CDR3 residues: CASSPDRGLTGANVLTF. As DNA, the CDR3 is TGTGCCAGCAGTCCAGACAGGGGGCTCACTGGGGCCAACGTCCTGACTTTC.

This clone was picked up one time. The chain is built from TRBV27 and TRBJ1-2, with 8 bases fitting TRBD1. The V gene's germline CDR1 is MNHEY and CDR2 SMNVEV (reference sequence). This CDR3 comprises 16 residues. J was trimmed by 2 bases and V by 6 bases; bases with no gene match: 11. The CDR3 spells CASSSDRGLINYGYTF. For the CDR3, the DNA is TGTGCCAGCAGCTCCGACAGGGGACTTATAAACTATGGCTACACCTTC.

The rearrangement links TRBV4-2 to TRBJ1-6, with D uncertain. This CDR3 spans 16 amino acids. Germline loops: CDR1 LGHNA, CDR2 YNFKEQ. V lost 3 bases and J 5 bases, leaving 14 bases between the germline ends. CDR3 amino acids: CASSHNLEINNSPLHF. For the CDR3, the DNA is TGTGCCAGCAGCCACAACCTAGAGATTAATAATTCACCCCTCCACTTT.

V gene TRBV28 combines with J gene TRBJ1-1; 8 nucleotides align to TRBD1. The germline V gene has CDR1 MDHEN and CDR2 SYDVKM. The CDR3 covers 13 residues. The ends lost 3 bases at V and 4 bases at J; junction bases unmatched: 1. CDR3 nucleotide sequence: TGTGCCAGCAGTTTTACAGGGGGCACTGAAGCTTTCTTT. Protein: CASSFTGGTEAFF.

The genes are TRBV10-3 and TRBJ1-5; 7 bases fit TRBD1. This CDR3 spans 13 amino acids. V gave up 10 bases and J gave up 7 bases; unmatched junction bases: 10. Germline V gene sequence: CDR1 ENHRY, CDR2 SYGVKD. CDR3 in amino acids: CATSQGGGQPQHF. The CDR3 DNA sequence: TGTGCCACCAGCCAGGGGGGAGGCCAGCCCCAGCATTTT.

The chain has TRBV28 and TRBJ2-7, with 14 bases lining up with TRBD2. CDR1 is MDHEN, CDR2 SYDVKM, per germline. The CDR3 extends over 14 amino acids. Trimming took 6 bases from V and 7 from J; bases not matched to a gene: 5. As DNA, the CDR3 is TGTGCCAGCAGGTCGGGACTAGCGGGAGAAGAGCAGTACTTC. Protein product: CASRSGLAGEEQYF.

In its sample, this clone was seen a few times. The V call is TRBV11-2, the J call TRBJ1-3, with D uncertain. Trimming stripped 7 bases from V and 0 bases from J, with 7 bases between. This CDR3 is 13 amino acids long. CDR1 and CDR2 from the germline V gene are SGHAT and FQNNGV. The CDR3 here is CASTPPSGNTIYF. In nucleotides, the CDR3 is TGTGCCAGCACCCCTCCCTCTGGAAACACCATATATTTT.

This clone was recorded only once. This chain uses TRBV4-2 with TRBJ2-1; D uncertain. CDR3 size: 16 residues. Germline CDR1 is LGHNA and CDR2 is YNFKEQ. Trimming removed 0 bases from V and 4 bases from J, with 13 bases in between. This CDR3 is CASSQEPGLRYNEQFF. DNA of the CDR3: TGTGCCAGCAGCCAAGAGCCGGGTTTGAGGTACAATGAGCAGTTCTTC.

The rearrangement joins TRBV7-2 to TRBJ2-3; D is unclear. Germline lookup yields CDR1 SGHTA and CDR2 FQGNSA. With 2 bases removed from V and 0 bases from J, the gap between germline ends came to 9 bases. This CDR3 region has 15 residues. The CDR3 nucleotides read TGTGCCAGCAGCTTATACTATACCAGCACAGATACGCAGTATTTT. Its protein product is CASSLYYTSTDTQYF.

The DNA for the CDR3 is TGTGCCACCAGCAGAGATGGGGGCAGCCGAGCCACTGAAGCTTTCTTT. This translates into CATSRDGGSRATEAFF. The chain links TRBV15 to TRBJ1-1, with TRBD1 as a possible D gene (6 bases). V lost 0 bases and J lost 4, with 15 bases in between. The CDR3 has 16 amino acids. Germline CDR1 reads LNHNV; CDR2 reads YYDKDF (reference sequence).

The gene calls are TRBV11-3 and TRBJ2-6, with a weak D call TRBD1 (5 bases). Germline CDR1 and CDR2: SGHNT and YENEEA. This CDR3 spans 15 amino acids. V lost 4 bases to trimming and J lost 1 base, with 8 bases between them. CDR3 amino acids: CASSSQGSGANVLTF. CDR3 coding DNA: TGTGCCAGCAGCTCGCAGGGTTCTGGGGCCAACGTCCTGACTTTC.

The rearrangement joins TRBV15 to TRBJ2-2; tentatively, D is TRBD2 (6 bases). V was cut by 3 bases and J by 6 bases, with 14 bases left in between. Germline loops: CDR1 LNHNV, CDR2 YYDKDF (reference sequence). The CDR3 is 15 amino acids. The CDR3 spells CATSRGEGGAGELFF. CDR3 in DNA: TGTGCCACCAGCAGGGGGGAAGGAGGGGCCGGGGAGCTGTTTTTT.

The rearrangement uses TRBV4-3 and TRBJ2-5, with D tentatively TRBD2 (7 bases). CDR1 LGHNA and CDR2 YSLEER come from the germline V gene. The CDR3 consists of 16 residues. V lost 3 bases and J 4 bases, leaving 18 bases between the germline ends. The CDR3 bases are TGCGCCAGCAGCCAGCTCGTAAGGGGGGGGACAGAGACCCAGTACTTC. Amino acids: CASSQLVRGGTETQYF.

This clone has just a few counts. This chain connects TRBV2 to TRBJ2-3; TRBD1 matches 8 bases. The CDR3 length is 15 residues. V lost 6 bases, J lost 3 bases, and 8 bases stayed unmatched. CDR1 is SNHLY and CDR2 is FYNNEI in the germline V gene. The CDR3 loop is CASRLTDRETDTQYF. DNA of the CDR3: TGTGCCAGCAGACTGACGGACAGGGAGACAGATACGCAGTATTTT.

The rearrangement links TRBV4-1 to TRBJ2-1; TRBD2 agrees at 11 bases. The CDR3 is 18 amino acids. The V gene's germline CDR1 is MGHRA and CDR2 YSYEKL. V shed 4 bases and J 0 bases; nucleotides not matched to a gene: 8. The CDR3, as DNA: TGCGCCAGCAGCCGAGTAGCGGGAGGGGTAGACTCCTACAATGAGCAGTTCTTC. Translating it yields CASSRVAGGVDSYNEQFF.

The chain employs TRBV5-1 and TRBJ1-1; no clear D. Trimming removed 4 bases from V and 2 bases from J, with 12 bases in between. Looked up from germline, CDR1 is SGHRS and CDR2 is YFSETQ. The CDR3 consists of 14 residues. CDR3: CASSQTQLNTEAFF. CDR3 coding DNA: TGCGCCAGCAGCCAGACACAATTAAACACTGAAGCTTTCTTT.

The V call is TRBV5-8, the J call TRBJ1-1, with D perhaps matching TRBD1 (6 bases). The CDR3 covers 16 residues. V lost 4 bases to trimming and J lost 1 base, with 17 bases between them. The germline V gene has CDR1 SGHTS and CDR2 YDEGEE. The CDR3 sequence is CASSLEAGAWNTEAFF. In DNA, the CDR3 is TGTGCCAGCAGCCTGGAAGCAGGGGCCTGGAACACTGAAGCTTTCTTT.

V usage is TRBV19 and J usage is TRBJ1-1, with a weak D call TRBD1 (6 bases). V was trimmed by 1 base and J by 1 base, leaving 10 bases between them. Germline V CDR1 and CDR2: LNHDA, SQIVND (reference sequence). CDR3 length: 15 residues. The CDR3 reads CASSIVSGANTEAFF. The DNA for the CDR3 is TGTGCCAGTAGTATAGTCTCAGGGGCGAACACTGAAGCTTTCTTT.

This chain uses TRBV15 with TRBJ2-5; TRBD2 might be the D (6 bases). Trimming removed 8 bases from V and 5 bases from J, with 6 bases in between. Germline V gene lookup returns CDR1 LNHNV and CDR2 YYDKDF (reference sequence). The CDR3 spans 10 residues. The CDR3 nucleotides read TGTGCCACCGGGGGGGAGACCCAGTACTTC. Translating it yields CATGGETQYF.

The chain has TRBV18 and TRBJ1-4, with a possible D match to TRBD1 (6 bases). V lost 0 bases and J 3 bases, leaving 8 bases between the germline ends. Germline CDR1 is KGHSH and CDR2 is LQKENI. The CDR3 runs to 15 residues. The CDR3 DNA reads as TGTGCCAGCTCACCACCCCCAGGGGCTAATGAAAAACTGTTTTTT. Translated: CASSPPPGANEKLFF.

V usage is TRBV10-3 and J usage is TRBJ1-1; D is unresolved. Germline assignment: CDR1 ENHRY and CDR2 SYGVKD. V was clipped by 3 bases and J by 1 base, with 6 bases between them. The CDR3 sequence is 13 residues long. CDR3 residues: CAISDVANTEAFF. The DNA of the CDR3 is TGTGCCATCAGTGATGTAGCGAACACTGAAGCTTTCTTT.

The V and J genes are TRBV4-2 and TRBJ2-5, with unresolved D. The germline V gene encodes CDR1 LGHNA and CDR2 YNFKEQ. This CDR3 is built from 13 residues. The V end lost 1 base, the J end lost 4 bases, and 7 bases lay between the germline ends. CDR3 bases: TGTGCCAGCAGCCAAGCGGGTATAGAGACCCAGTACTTC. Amino acid sequence: CASSQAGIETQYF.